Below are 20 T cell receptor beta chains sequenced from a single sample in a study of blood T cell repertoires in COVID-19. The data were produced by immunoSEQ multiplex PCR, yet TCRdb's version contains in-frame clones alone and is incomplete. The profile covers 55,000 to 70,000 clones, with around 76% appearing a single time and around 5% taken by the ten largest. Input material: peripheral blood. The receptors were gathered from a human donor in a cohort sampled during active COVID-19.

The rearrangement joins TRBV7-9 to TRBJ1-4, with 10 bases that match TRBD1. V lost 1 base and J lost 5; bases outside the gene matches: 1. This CDR3 comprises 15 residues. Germline V gene sequence: CDR1 SEHNR, CDR2 FQNEAQ (reference sequence). The CDR3 coding sequence is TGTGCCAGCAGCTTAGGACAGGGGGCCAATGAAAAACTGTTTTTT. Protein sequence: CASSLGQGANEKLFF.

This chain joins TRBV2 and TRBJ1-2, with D maybe TRBD1 (6 bases). Trimming took off 2 bases at V and 0 bases at J, with 16 bases between the two ends. CDR1 is SNHLY, CDR2 FYNNEI, per germline. The CDR3 is 17 residues long. The CDR3 DNA sequence: TGTGCCAGCAGTGAATATATAGGGACACCTGCTAACTATGGCTACACCTTC. Amino acid sequence: CASSEYIGTPANYGYTF.

The V and J genes are TRBV6-6 and TRBJ1-1; 7 bases line up with TRBD1. The J segment lost 7 bases and the V segment lost 6 bases, leaving 8 bases of the junction unmatched. Germline V lookup: CDR1 MNHNY, CDR2 SVGAGI (reference sequence). The CDR3 is 13 residues long. The CDR3 loop is CASSGTAGDEAFF. The CDR3 coding sequence is TGTGCCAGCAGCGGGACAGCGGGAGATGAAGCTTTCTTT.

The chain uses TRBV2 and TRBJ2-7, with D possibly TRBD1 on 5 matching bases. Germline-derived CDR1 and CDR2 are SNHLY and FYNNEI. The CDR3 length is 16 residues. Trimming took off 3 bases at V and 2 bases at J, with 17 bases between the two ends. The CDR3, as DNA: TGTGCCAGCAGTGAGGACCCTAGGGGATTAACCTACGAGCAGTACTTC. Amino acids: CASSEDPRGLTYEQYF. The variable domain in full, completed from reference TRBV2 and TRBJ2-7, reads EPEVTQTPSHQVTQMGQEVILRCVPISNHLYFYWYRQILGQKVEFLVSFYNNEISEKSEIFDDQFSVERPDGSNFTLKIRSTKLEDSAMYFCASSEDPRGLTYEQYFGPGTRLTVT.

This clone showed up many times. CDR3 sequence: CASSFGRGGNYGYTF. DNA for the CDR3: TGTGCCAGCAGTTTCGGACGTGGGGGCAACTATGGCTACACCTTC. The V gene is TRBV27, the J gene TRBJ1-2, with D perhaps matching TRBD1 (6 bases). The CDR3 is 15 amino acids. V lost 3 bases and J lost 2, with 13 bases in between. Germline V lookup: CDR1 MNHEY, CDR2 SMNVEV (reference sequence).

This clone turned up a few times. The chain employs TRBV5-6 and TRBJ2-7; 7 nucleotides line up with TRBD1. This CDR3 is 13 amino acids long. Germline-derived CDR1 and CDR2 are SGHDT and YYEEEE. Trimming cost V 4 bases and J 3 bases; bases outside gene matches: 4. The CDR3 nucleotides read TGTGCCAGCAGCCGGGGACAGCACTACGAGCAGTACTTC. As protein: CASSRGQHYEQYF.

The V call is TRBV23-1, the J call TRBJ1-1, with 8 bases aligning to TRBD1. TRBV23-1 qualifies as an ORF whose function is uncertain. The CDR3 consists of 14 residues. V was clipped by 4 bases and J by 8 bases; unmatched bases: 9. CDR3 bases: TGCGCCAGCAGTCCGGTAAATAGACAGGGGGAAGCTTTCTTT. Translated, it gives CASSPVNRQGEAFF.

For the CDR3, the DNA is TGTGCCAGCAGCCAAGAAAGGACAGGGGGCAGGGACACTGAAGCTTTCTTT. Protein sequence: CASSQERTGGRDTEAFF. The chain recombines TRBV4-2 with TRBJ1-1; TRBD1 aligns across 11 bases. V lost 0 bases, J lost 3 bases, and 6 bases stayed unmatched. CDR1 and CDR2 (germline): LGHNA, YNFKEQ. CDR3 size: 17 residues.

This rearrangement joins TRBV10-3 to TRBJ2-7; D ambiguous. The CDR3 has 11 amino acids. CDR1 ENHRY and CDR2 SYGVKD come from the germline V gene. With 10 bases removed from V and 5 bases from J, the gap between germline ends came to 12 bases. CDR3 protein: CATAIRNEQYF. In nucleotides, the CDR3 is TGTGCCACCGCCATCAGAAACGAGCAGTACTTC.

The V gene is TRBV27, the J gene TRBJ2-2, with 9 bases lining up with TRBD1. The CDR3 is 15 amino acids. After removal of 6 bases from V and 7 bases from J, the junction contained 9 bases not matched to a gene. Germline V gene data show CDR1 as MNHEY and CDR2 as SMNVEV (reference sequence). CDR3 sequence reads: CASRSGTGTIGELFF. CDR3 sequence (DNA): TGTGCCAGCAGAAGCGGGACAGGGACCATCGGGGAGCTGTTTTTT.

The chain is built from TRBV6-5 and TRBJ1-2; 8 bases match TRBD1. This CDR3 is 13 amino acids long. CDR1 and CDR2 from the germline V gene are MNHEY and SVGAGI. The V gene end was trimmed by 2 bases and the J gene end by 7 bases; junction bases not matched to a gene: 3. The CDR3 reads CASSYPGGGGYTF. Written as DNA, the CDR3 is TGTGCCAGCAGTTACCCAGGGGGCGGTGGCTACACCTTC.

The chain is built from TRBV30 and TRBJ1-2, with D possibly being TRBD1 (6 bases). CDR1 is GTSNPN and CDR2 is SVGIG in the germline V gene (reference sequence). The germline V and J ends were trimmed by 7 bases and 8 bases, with 20 bases remaining between them. This CDR3 contains 13 residues. CDR3 protein: CAYGLGGESGYTF. The CDR3 nucleotides are TGTGCCTACGGACTAGGGGGGGAATCGGGCTACACCTTC. Looking up the rest from reference TRBV30 and TRBJ1-2 gives the full variable domain: SQTIHQWPATLVQPVGSPLSLECTVEGTSNPNLYWYRQAAGRGLQLLFYSVGIGQISSEVPQNLSASRPQDRQFILSSKKLLLSDSGFYLCAYGLGGESGYTFGSGTRLTVV.

V and J are TRBV3-1 (or the pseudogene TRBV3-2) and TRBJ1-3, with 9 bases matching TRBD1. Germline V gene lookup returns CDR1 LGHDT and CDR2 YNNKEL (reference sequence). Unmatched junction bases numbered 4, after V lost 10 bases and J lost 0 bases. The CDR3 extends over 14 amino acids. CDR3 in DNA: TGTGCCACTAGACAGGGGGACTCTGGAAACACCATATATTTT. This sequence encodes CATRQGDSGNTIYF.

The genes are TRBV7-9 and TRBJ2-7; the match to TRBD1 covers 8 bases. The junction had 6 bases not matched to a gene; V was cut back by 0 bases and J by 5 bases. The CDR3 has 15 amino acids. Germline values: CDR1 SEHNR, CDR2 FQNEAQ (reference sequence). CDR3 in amino acids: CASSLAWTGYNEQYF. As DNA, the CDR3 is TGTGCCAGCAGCTTAGCTTGGACAGGGTACAACGAGCAGTACTTC.

V gene TRBV4-1 combines with J gene TRBJ1-2; D is unclear. CDR3 length: 15 amino acids. The V end was cut by 3 bases, the J end by 6 bases, with 17 bases between. The germline V gene encodes CDR1 MGHRA and CDR2 YSYEKL. The CDR3 nucleotides are TGCGCCAGCAGCCAGGGGTACATAGAAGCGGATGGCTACACCTTC. As protein: CASSQGYIEADGYTF.

This chain connects TRBV4-3 to TRBJ1-1; weak D call: TRBD1 (5 bases). V was shortened by 1 base and J by 2 bases, with 8 bases between the two germline ends. This CDR3 contains 14 residues. Germline lookup yields CDR1 LGHNA and CDR2 YSLEER. CDR3 sequence: CASSQAGFNTEAFF. CDR3 nucleotides: TGCGCCAGCAGCCAAGCAGGGTTCAACACTGAAGCTTTCTTT.

The rearrangement links TRBV5-1 to TRBJ2-7, with TRBD1 identical over 10 bases. The length of the CDR3 is 15 residues. Trimming cost V 0 bases and J 6 bases; bases outside gene matches: 6. The germline CDR1 and CDR2 sequences are SGHRS and YFSETQ. As DNA, the CDR3 is TGCGCCAGCAGCTTGGGGACAGGGGGTATGCGCGAGCAGTACTTC. It codes for CASSLGTGGMREQYF.

V is TRBV18 and J is TRBJ1-4, with TRBD1 as a possible D gene (5 bases). Trimming cost V 5 bases and J 5 bases, with 9 bases left between them. CDR1 KGHSH and CDR2 LQKENI come from the germline V gene. The CDR3 is 13 amino acids. CDR3 region: CASSWGRNEKLFF. The CDR3 DNA reads TGTGCCAGCTCATGGGGCAGGAATGAAAAACTGTTTTTT.

J is TRBJ1-3 and V is TRBV10-3; 7 bases fit TRBD1. The CDR3 has 15 amino acids. Per the germline V gene, CDR1 is ENHRY and CDR2 is SYGVKD. J was trimmed by 3 bases and V by 7 bases; bases with no gene match: 9. CDR3 protein: CAIKGGPARGNTIYF. The CDR3 DNA reads TGTGCCATCAAAGGGGGCCCAGCTCGTGGAAACACCATATATTTT.

The rearrangement links TRBV6-5 to TRBJ2-3; TRBD2 matches 7 bases. The CDR3 has 14 residues. Trimming at V came to 7 bases and at J to 4 bases, leaving 8 bases not matched to a gene. The germline CDR1 and CDR2 sequences are MNHEY and SVGAGI. CDR3 in amino acids: CASTNNLAADTQYF. Here the CDR3 DNA reads TGTGCCAGCACCAACAACCTAGCGGCAGATACGCAGTATTTT.